This T cell receptor beta chain derives from a study of blood T cell repertoires in COVID-19 (dated by TCRdb to about 2020). For context, the study as a whole: The collaborator samples originated in the United States, Italy and Spain and spanned the acute and convalescent phases of COVID-19. The material from the prospective study consisted of cDNA or gDNA derived from T cells, B-cell-depleted T cells, or PBMCs. Deeply sampled blood TCRbeta repertoires from subjects exposed to, actively infected with, or recovered from COVID-19 were included in the dataset. The repertoires were made available in a free public database intended to serve as a resource for research on the immune response to SARS-CoV-2. Samples came from the ongoing ImmuneRACE study (first 160 participants) plus 1,254 subjects from 6 global collaborators. Nearly every sample came with metadata listing a de-identified subject ID, COVID-19 status, age in years and sex. Where available, HLA class I and class II types were taken from metadata supplied by the sample provider and were not determined by assay-based typing.

About this clone: The target of this receptor is not known. No clone much larger than this one lies a single base away; base qualities are absent.

Trimming at the junction amounts to 5 bases on V and 5 bases on J, and the germline ends lie 15 bases apart. From the cysteine through the phenylalanine, the CDR3 covers 15 amino acids. The read is trimmed to its CDR3 DNA, 45 bases read in frame from base 1. The germline V gene gives CDR1 as MDHEN and CDR2 as SYDVKM. Collaborating institutions collected whole blood in K2EDTA tubes following their own protocols. For TCRbeta analysis, collaborators shipped samples in one of three forms: frozen whole blood, isolated PBMCs, or DNA extracted from either of those sample types. TCRbeta CDR3 regions were amplified from genomic DNA using the immunoSEQ Assay, a bias-controlled multiplex PCR. Regarding the original processing steps: Nucleated cell counts per sample were estimated from amplification of reference gene primers within the assay. To quantify the absolute abundance of each unique TCRbeta CDR3 rearrangement, sequence reads were collapsed and filtered. Productive Simpson clonality was computed per sample as the square root of Simpson's diversity index over productive rearrangements. Held by TCRdb, this immuneACCESS table contains in-frame sequences only and omits some clones. Under half of the omission traces to an unresolved V gene where checked; the cause of the rest is unknown. The DNA gave D and trimming, while V, J and clone size come from that table. The sample table records under 250,000 clones; about 86% of these occur just once. Clones ranked in the top ten supply 2% to 2.5% of the sample.

Here is what the overall study found, with its caveats: The quantity of clinical and demographic metadata differed by source and by participant and was supplied without curation.

The sample consisted of peripheral blood. This chain joins TRBV28 to TRBJ1-4, and perhaps TRBD1 as D gene, on 5 matching bases. The sequence derives from a woman in her sixties or seventies with acute or convalescent COVID-19. The nucleotides are TGTGCCAGCAGTGCCCCTTTGGGACTCAATGAAAAACTGTTTTTT. The translation is CASSAPLGLNEKLFF.